The sequence of this T cell receptor (beta chain) was determined in a study of shared clonotypes between healthy human individuals. Study at large: Donors consisted of a couple of women and a few men between 18 and 49. Three CD4 naive, three CD4 memory, two CD8 naive and one CD8 memory plate were used per donor.

Study-wide points: It was the non-shared clonotypes that had lower generation probabilities than clonotypes shared by all four donors. Larger richness was generally estimated for naive than memory subsets.

This CDR3 is 15 amino acids long. V was shortened by 2 bases and J by 2 bases, with 12 bases between the two germline ends. Germline CDR1 reads SEHNR; CDR2 reads FQNEAQ (reference sequence). CD8 cells classed as naive were CD45RO-negative and positively selected for CCR7, excluding terminally differentiated effector memory CD45RA+ cells. A word on this clone: The antigen is undetermined.

Sequencing was performed with immunoSEQ multiplex PCR; in TCRdb, only in-frame clones are kept and a portion is missing. The profile shows hundreds of thousands of clones, 90% to 95% of them singletons. The material sequenced was naive CD8+ T cells sorted from blood. The rearrangement uses TRBV7-9 and TRBJ1-1, with a possible D match to TRBD1 (6 bases). The source of this sequence is a man aged 30 to 45 in good health. The CDR3 sequence: CASSLIQGQNTEAFF. The CDR3, as DNA: TGTGCCAGCAGCTTAATCCAGGGGCAAAACACTGAAGCTTTCTTT.